This is a list of T cell receptor beta chains from one sample in a study of cytomegalovirus exposure and HLA in healthy donors. TCRdb's copy holds only in-frame clones and misses some; the assay was immunoSEQ multiplex PCR. The data hold approximately 59,000 clones, with about 92% observed a single time. Sequencing was carried out using PBMCs. Receptor source: a man younger than 35 in good health and CMV-seropositive. CDR3s include the opening cysteine and the closing phenylalanine or tryptophan. Each record gives: clone size, D gene, J gene, V gene, CDR3 DNA, CDR3 protein. A D gene is named only where the DNA matches it firmly. Expanded clones get a size class; other rows say once, few or many, or leave the size out.

clone_size: .; d_call: .; j_call: TRBJ1-2; v_call: TRBV27; cdr3_nt: TGTGCCAGCAGTTCCTGGGGCAGGGTAGGGGATGGCTACACCTTC; cdr3_aa: CASSSWGRVGDGYTF
clone_size: .; d_call: TRBD2; j_call: TRBJ2-1; v_call: TRBV27; cdr3_nt: TGTGCCAGCAGTTTCAGCGGGAGGGCCAATGAGCAGTTCTTC; cdr3_aa: CASSFSGRANEQFF
clone_size: .; d_call: .; j_call: TRBJ2-1; v_call: TRBV7-8; cdr3_nt: TGTGCCAGCAGCCCCCGGTCCTACAATGAGCAGTTCTTC; cdr3_aa: CASSPRSYNEQFF
clone_size: .; d_call: TRBD1; j_call: TRBJ1-4; v_call: TRBV11-2; cdr3_nt: TGTGCCAGCAGGACAGGGGTTAGTGAAAAACTGTTTTTT; cdr3_aa: CASRTGVSEKLFF
clone_size: once; d_call: .; j_call: TRBJ1-2; v_call: TRBV12-5; cdr3_nt: TGTGCTAGTGGTTTGCCCGGAGGGACCAACTATGGCTACACCTTC; cdr3_aa: CASGLPGGTNYGYTF
clone_size: .; d_call: .; j_call: TRBJ2-6; v_call: TRBV5-1; cdr3_nt: TGCGCCAGCAGGGCCACAGGGACCCCCGGGGCCAACGTCCTGACTTTC; cdr3_aa: CASRATGTPGANVLTF
clone_size: once; d_call: .; j_call: TRBJ1-1; v_call: TRBV6-1; cdr3_nt: TGTGCCAGCAGGGCGGAACATAGCAGCACTGAAGCTTTCTTT; cdr3_aa: CASRAEHSSTEAFF
clone_size: once; d_call: TRBD2; j_call: TRBJ2-5; v_call: TRBV2; cdr3_nt: TGTGCCAGCCCGGTAGCGGGGCCCCAAGAGACCCAGTACTTC; cdr3_aa: CASPVAGPQETQYF
clone_size: .; d_call: TRBD2; j_call: TRBJ2-5; v_call: TRBV28; cdr3_nt: TGTGCCAGCAGTCGGGGGGCTCTAGCGGGAGGAGGAGAGACCCAGTACTTC; cdr3_aa: CASSRGALAGGGETQYF
clone_size: once; d_call: .; j_call: TRBJ2-3; v_call: TRBV27; cdr3_nt: TGTGCCAGCAGTGAGACAGGTTTAAGCACTGCGGATACGCAGTATTTT; cdr3_aa: CASSETGLSTADTQYF
clone_size: once; d_call: .; j_call: TRBJ2-3; v_call: TRBV6-4; cdr3_nt: TGTGCCAGCAGTCCTCGAACCAGCGGCACAGATACGCAGTATTTT; cdr3_aa: CASSPRTSGTDTQYF
clone_size: .; d_call: TRBD2; j_call: TRBJ2-5; v_call: TRBV27; cdr3_nt: TGTGCCAGCAGTATTCGAGCGGGAGTAGGGGAGACCCAGTACTTC; cdr3_aa: CASSIRAGVGETQYF
clone_size: .; d_call: TRBD1; j_call: TRBJ1-5; v_call: TRBV2; cdr3_nt: TGTGCCAGCAGTGGACAGGGGCCGAATCAGCCCCAGCATTTT; cdr3_aa: CASSGQGPNQPQHF
clone_size: once; d_call: .; j_call: TRBJ2-7; v_call: TRBV28; cdr3_nt: TGTGCCAGCAGTGGCGACAGGAGTTACGAGCAGTACTTC; cdr3_aa: CASSGDRSYEQYF
clone_size: .; d_call: .; j_call: TRBJ2-7; v_call: TRBV7-7; cdr3_nt: TGTGCTAGCAGCTTAAACGACATCTCCTACGAGCAGTACTTC; cdr3_aa: CASSLNDISYEQYF
clone_size: once; d_call: TRBD2; j_call: TRBJ2-7; v_call: TRBV20-1; cdr3_nt: TGCAGTGCTTTGCGGGAGGCCGAGCAGTACTTC; cdr3_aa: CSALREAEQYF
clone_size: once; d_call: .; j_call: TRBJ2-7; v_call: TRBV9; cdr3_nt: TGTGCCAGCAGCCCGTTGGTAGCCTCCTACGAGCAGTACTTC; cdr3_aa: CASSPLVASYEQYF
clone_size: .; d_call: .; j_call: TRBJ2-3; v_call: TRBV2; cdr3_nt: TGTGCCAGCAAGGAGGTCGTTGTGGCAGATACGCAGTATTTT; cdr3_aa: CASKEVVVADTQYF
clone_size: .; d_call: TRBD2; j_call: TRBJ2-7; v_call: TRBV6-1; cdr3_nt: TGTGCCAGCAGTGATCCCGGGGGGGGCTACGAGCAGTACTTC; cdr3_aa: CASSDPGGGYEQYF
clone_size: few; d_call: TRBD2; j_call: TRBJ2-1; v_call: TRBV6-4; cdr3_nt: TGTGCCAGCAGTGAGCGGGAGTACAATGAGCAGTTCTTC; cdr3_aa: CASSEREYNEQFF
clone_size: .; d_call: .; j_call: TRBJ1-1; v_call: TRBV30; cdr3_nt: TGTGCCTGGACAACAGGGTTCGAAGCTTTCTTT; cdr3_aa: CAWTTGFEAFF
clone_size: .; d_call: TRBD2; j_call: TRBJ2-4; v_call: TRBV11-2; cdr3_nt: TGTGCCAGCAGCCCCAGGGAGGGCAAAAACATTCAGTACTTC; cdr3_aa: CASSPREGKNIQYF
clone_size: .; d_call: TRBD2; j_call: TRBJ2-2; v_call: TRBV27; cdr3_nt: TGTGCCAGCAGTTCCCTTGGACTAGCGGCTGGGGCCGGGGAGCTGTTTTTT; cdr3_aa: CASSSLGLAAGAGELFF
clone_size: few; d_call: .; j_call: TRBJ2-7; v_call: TRBV28; cdr3_nt: TGTGCCAGCAGTTTATATATGAGCTACGAGCAGTACTTC; cdr3_aa: CASSLYMSYEQYF
clone_size: .; d_call: TRBD2; j_call: TRBJ2-1; v_call: TRBV13; cdr3_nt: TGTGCCAGCAGCTGGGGACTAGCGGGAGTCGAGCAGTTCTTC; cdr3_aa: CASSWGLAGVEQFF
clone_size: once; d_call: TRBD1; j_call: TRBJ1-2; v_call: TRBV19; cdr3_nt: TGTGCCAGTAGTATAGGATGGGGGACAGCTAACTATGGCTACACCTTC; cdr3_aa: CASSIGWGTANYGYTF
clone_size: .; d_call: .; j_call: TRBJ2-1; v_call: TRBV6-6; cdr3_nt: TGTGCCAGCAGTCCCCGGGAGGAGCAGTTCTTC; cdr3_aa: CASSPREEQFF
clone_size: .; d_call: .; j_call: TRBJ2-2; v_call: TRBV6-1; cdr3_nt: TGTGCCAGCAGACCTGACAGTTTGGGAGGCGGGGAGCTGTTTTTT; cdr3_aa: CASRPDSLGGGELFF
clone_size: .; d_call: .; j_call: TRBJ2-7; v_call: TRBV9; cdr3_nt: TGTGCCAGCAGCCCTCAGGGAACCTACGAGCAGTACTTC; cdr3_aa: CASSPQGTYEQYF
clone_size: once; d_call: .; j_call: TRBJ1-1; v_call: TRBV28; cdr3_nt: TGTGCCAGCAGACCGGGAGTGGGTGAAGCTTTCTTT; cdr3_aa: CASRPGVGEAFF
clone_size: .; d_call: .; j_call: TRBJ2-7; v_call: TRBV11-3; cdr3_nt: TGTGCCAGCAGCCGTGGACAAGACTACGAGCAGTACTTC; cdr3_aa: CASSRGQDYEQYF
clone_size: .; d_call: TRBD1; j_call: TRBJ2-1; v_call: TRBV6-6; cdr3_nt: TGTGCCAGCAGAGGTTGGACAGGGGATGAGCAGTTCTTC; cdr3_aa: CASRGWTGDEQFF
clone_size: .; d_call: TRBD1; j_call: TRBJ1-1; v_call: TRBV19; cdr3_nt: TGTGCCAGTAGCTCGACAGGGAGATCATTGGGCACTGAAGCTTTCTTT; cdr3_aa: CASSSTGRSLGTEAFF
clone_size: .; d_call: .; j_call: TRBJ1-4; v_call: TRBV7-8; cdr3_nt: TGTGCCAGCAGCTTAGCAAGGGGCGCAGGCCTCTATGAAAAACTGTTTTTT; cdr3_aa: CASSLARGAGLYEKLFF
clone_size: .; d_call: TRBD1; j_call: TRBJ1-5; v_call: TRBV30; cdr3_nt: TGTGCCTGGGGACAGGGGATGGGTCAGCCCCAGCATTTT; cdr3_aa: CAWGQGMGQPQHF
clone_size: once; d_call: TRBD1; j_call: TRBJ2-1; v_call: TRBV5-5; cdr3_nt: TGTGCCAGCAGCGCTCTAACAGGGGGTGGGCAGTTCTTC; cdr3_aa: CASSALTGGGQFF
clone_size: .; d_call: TRBD2; j_call: TRBJ2-2; v_call: TRBV7-8; cdr3_nt: TGTGCCAGCAGCTCGGCTAGCGGGAAGAACACCGGGGAGCTGTTTTTT; cdr3_aa: CASSSASGKNTGELFF
clone_size: .; d_call: .; j_call: TRBJ2-7; v_call: TRBV21-1; cdr3_nt: TGTGCCAGCAAATCTATCATTGGGACTGCGAGGAGGGAGCAGTACTTC; cdr3_aa: CASKSIIGTARREQYF
clone_size: .; d_call: .; j_call: TRBJ2-1; v_call: TRBV29-1; cdr3_nt: TGCAGCGGAAGCAGGGGAAGCCACAATGAGCAGTTCTTC; cdr3_aa: CSGSRGSHNEQFF
clone_size: .; d_call: .; j_call: TRBJ1-1; v_call: TRBV9; cdr3_nt: TGTGCCAGCAGCGTGGCAGGGATTAACACTGAAGCTTTCTTT; cdr3_aa: CASSVAGINTEAFF
clone_size: .; d_call: .; j_call: TRBJ2-1; v_call: TRBV27; cdr3_nt: TGTGCCAGCAGTTTTTCCCGGGGGAGCTCCTACAATGAGCAGTTCTTC; cdr3_aa: CASSFSRGSSYNEQFF
clone_size: .; d_call: TRBD1; j_call: TRBJ1-5; v_call: TRBV10-3; cdr3_nt: TGTGCCATCAGTGAGTCCGGAGACAGGGGTAATCAGCCCCAGCATTTT; cdr3_aa: CAISESGDRGNQPQHF
clone_size: .; d_call: .; j_call: TRBJ2-3; v_call: TRBV9; cdr3_nt: TGTGCCAGCACTAGCGCGAACACAGATACGCAGTATTTT; cdr3_aa: CASTSANTDTQYF
clone_size: .; d_call: TRBD2; j_call: TRBJ2-2; v_call: TRBV7-9; cdr3_nt: TGTGCCAGCAGCCGTGCCCTAGCGGAGAACACCGGGGAGCTGTTTTTT; cdr3_aa: CASSRALAENTGELFF
clone_size: .; d_call: TRBD2; j_call: TRBJ2-7; v_call: TRBV7-8; cdr3_nt: TGTGCCAGCAGCTTAGATAGGCTAGGACTAGCGAAGAAACCCTACGAGCAGTACTTC; cdr3_aa: CASSLDRLGLAKKPYEQYF
clone_size: .; d_call: TRBD2; j_call: TRBJ2-2; v_call: TRBV5-8; cdr3_nt: TGTGCCAGCACCAAAGACAGCGGGAGAGGCACCGGGGAGCTGTTTTTT; cdr3_aa: CASTKDSGRGTGELFF
clone_size: .; d_call: TRBD2; j_call: TRBJ2-1; v_call: TRBV19; cdr3_nt: TGTGCCAGTAGTCTTCGGACTAGCGGGACGTACAATGAGCAGTTCTTC; cdr3_aa: CASSLRTSGTYNEQFF
clone_size: .; d_call: TRBD2; j_call: TRBJ2-3; v_call: TRBV7-3; cdr3_nt: TGTGCCAGCAGCTTAACAGCGGGAGATGGCACAGATACGCAGTATTTT; cdr3_aa: CASSLTAGDGTDTQYF